This T cell receptor beta chain stems from a study of beta chain features in type 1 diabetes (dated by TCRdb to about 2018). Notes on the research overall: Mean age, gender distribution, total cell number and subset yield did not differ between patients and healthy donors. In the study, TCRB repertoires of sorted circulating CD4+ T cell subsets from recently diagnosed type 1 diabetes patients were compared with those of matched healthy donors. Across all samples, fewer than 130 million sorted cells were examined, and cell number per subset correlated strongly with RNA yield. Naive and central memory subsets were obtained from all 28 donors, but regulatory and stem cell-like memory subsets were isolated from only 8 patients and roughly 8 healthy donors. The investigation overall reported the following: Sequencing cDNA rather than genomic DNA could over-represent highly expressing activated cells, although activation and CD3 levels did not differ between groups. Shorter templates might be favored by PCR, yet because patient and control samples were amplified and corrected together, any such skew would affect both groups equally. At VDJ recombination sites, type 1 diabetes patients had fewer insertions and more deleted nucleotides, which implies abnormalities in thymic rearrangement. Naive, central memory and regulatory TCRB repertoires appeared more similar among patients than among healthy donors. Type 1 diabetes patients showed a moderate but significant shortening of TCRB CDR3 length in all four CD4+ subsets. Because the HLA sub-analyses included only small numbers of individuals, any influence of HLA type on TCRB rearrangement was left unresolved.

Each donor gave one peripheral blood draw, averaging roughly 100 mL, which was collected into heparinised tubes. A BD FACSAria II and a panel including CD45RO, CCR7, CD25, CD127, CD95 and CD27 were used to sort naive, central memory, regulatory and stem cell-like memory CD4+ T cells. All sorted populations exceeded 95% purity. PBMCs were isolated right away by Lymphoprep density gradient centrifugation and were stained directly, without culture. Samples were stained and sorted in pairs, with one healthy donor and one patient per experiment, so that batch effects were minimized. At the junction V is shortened by 1 base and J by 7 bases, with 13 bases in between. The germline V gene encodes CDR1 MGHRA and CDR2 YSYEKL. The CDR3 covers 15 residues, taking in both the cysteine and the phenylalanine. Only the CDR3 DNA is retained, 45 bases long and in frame from the first base. On this clone: The target of this receptor is not known. Base qualities are missing; no much larger clone stands one base away.

The entire amount of isolated RNA was reverse transcribed using the High Capacity cDNA Reverse Transcription Kit, so the sequenced TCRB transcripts were expressed ones. Deep immunoSEQ sequencing was applied to naive, central memory and regulatory T cell samples, giving an average of roughly 3.6 million total reads per sample. After sorted cells were lysed in RLT buffer, RNA was extracted with DNase-treated RNeasy Micro or Mini kits, with the choice depending on cell number. To prevent cross-contamination, every cell subset was processed on its own, while patient and healthy donor samples were processed together. The immunoSEQ multiplex PCR was used to amplify TCRB sequences from cDNA, generating 87-bp fragments that spanned the CDR3 region. Sequencing of the amplicons was performed on the Illumina HiSeq platform. As for the original processing: PCR bias was computationally corrected using synthetic template baselines, reads within Hamming distance 2 were collapsed, and singletons that could not be merged were discarded. Reads were aligned to IMGT to assign V, D and J genes, CDR3 length, and insertions or deletions at six rearrangement sites. Within each subset, clonotype counts were normalized to the number of sorted cells before true diversity and Gini coefficients were calculated with the tcR R package. The overlap coefficient, calculated on TCRB nucleotide sequences, was used to quantify repertoire sharing. Out-of-frame TCRB sequences from naive cells were analyzed to stand in for the pre-selection repertoire. Drawn from immuneACCESS, this table holds only the in-frame rearrangements with V and J called that TCRdb kept. Clones are partly lost; checked studies trace under half to an unresolved V gene and leave the rest unexplained. That table gives V, J and clone size, and the DNA gave D and trimming. This sample has under 450,000 clones in its table, and approximately 15% of those were observed once. Of the sample, 0.035% to 0.045% falls within the top ten clones.

Sequencing was done on a sample of naive CD4+ T cells from blood. The sample's cell subset or site label is to be understood as: true naive CD4+ T cells. This sequence uses TRBV4-1 and TRBJ1-4; possibly the D gene is TRBD1, per 6 matching bases. This receptor was taken from a man between 25 and 39 years old in good health. The DNA reads as follows: TGCGCCAGCAGCCAAGCGGGGGGCGGTGGTGAAAAACTGTTTTTT. It encodes CASSQAGGGGEKLFF.